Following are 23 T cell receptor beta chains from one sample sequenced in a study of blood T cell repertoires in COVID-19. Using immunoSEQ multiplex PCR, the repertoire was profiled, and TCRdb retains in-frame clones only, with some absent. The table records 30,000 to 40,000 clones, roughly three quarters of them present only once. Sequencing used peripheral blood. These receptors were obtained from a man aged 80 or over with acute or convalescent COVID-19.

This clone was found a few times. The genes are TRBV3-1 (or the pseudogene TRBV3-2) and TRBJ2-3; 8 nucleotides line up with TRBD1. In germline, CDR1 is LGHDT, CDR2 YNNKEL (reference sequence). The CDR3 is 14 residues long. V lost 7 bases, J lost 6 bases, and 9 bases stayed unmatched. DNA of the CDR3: TGTGCCAGCACAGACAGGGGTAAGGGGGATACGCAGTATTTT. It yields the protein CASTDRGKGDTQYF.

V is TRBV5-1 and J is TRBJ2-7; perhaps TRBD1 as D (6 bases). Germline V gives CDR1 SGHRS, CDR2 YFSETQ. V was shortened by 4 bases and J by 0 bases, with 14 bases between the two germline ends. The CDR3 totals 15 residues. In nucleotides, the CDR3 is TGCGCCAGCAGCACTCTAACAGGGAGCTCCTACGAGCAGTACTTC. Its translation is CASSTLTGSSYEQYF. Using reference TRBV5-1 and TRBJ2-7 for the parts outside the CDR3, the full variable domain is KAGVTQTPRYLIKTRGQQVTLSCSPISGHRSVSWYQQTPGQGLQFLFEYFSETQRNKGNFPGRFSGRQFSNSRSEMNVSTLELGDSALYLCASSTLTGSSYEQYFGPGTRLTVT.

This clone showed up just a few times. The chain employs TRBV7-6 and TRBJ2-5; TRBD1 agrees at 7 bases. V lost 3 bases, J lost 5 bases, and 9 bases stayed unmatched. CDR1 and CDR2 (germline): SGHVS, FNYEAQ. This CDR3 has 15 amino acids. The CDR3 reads CASSFVRQGIETQYF. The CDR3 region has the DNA TGTGCCAGCAGCTTCGTACGACAGGGTATTGAGACCCAGTACTTC.

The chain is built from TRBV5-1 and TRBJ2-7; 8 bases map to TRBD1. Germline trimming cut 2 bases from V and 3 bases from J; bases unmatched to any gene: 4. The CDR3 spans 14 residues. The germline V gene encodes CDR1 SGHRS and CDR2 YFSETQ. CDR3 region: CASSFDRGGYEQYF. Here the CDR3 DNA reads TGCGCCAGCAGCTTCGACAGGGGTGGCTACGAGCAGTACTTC.

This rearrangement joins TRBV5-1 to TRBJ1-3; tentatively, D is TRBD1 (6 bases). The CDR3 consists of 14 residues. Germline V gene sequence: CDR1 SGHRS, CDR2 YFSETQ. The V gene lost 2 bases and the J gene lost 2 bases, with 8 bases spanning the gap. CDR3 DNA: TGCGCCAGCAGCTTTACAGGGACTGGAAACACCATATATTTT. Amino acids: CASSFTGTGNTIYF.

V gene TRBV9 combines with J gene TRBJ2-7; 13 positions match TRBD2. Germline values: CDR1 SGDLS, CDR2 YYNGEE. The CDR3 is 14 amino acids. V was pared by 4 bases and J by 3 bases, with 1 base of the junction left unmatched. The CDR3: CASSRTSGSYEQYF. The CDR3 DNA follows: TGTGCCAGCAGCAGGACTAGCGGGAGCTACGAGCAGTACTTC.

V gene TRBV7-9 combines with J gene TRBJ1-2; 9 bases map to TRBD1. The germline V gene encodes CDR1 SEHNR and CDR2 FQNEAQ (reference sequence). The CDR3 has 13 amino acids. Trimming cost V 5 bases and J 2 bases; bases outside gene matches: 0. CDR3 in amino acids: CASSGQGNYGYTF. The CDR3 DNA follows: TGTGCCAGCAGCGGACAGGGGAACTATGGCTACACCTTC.

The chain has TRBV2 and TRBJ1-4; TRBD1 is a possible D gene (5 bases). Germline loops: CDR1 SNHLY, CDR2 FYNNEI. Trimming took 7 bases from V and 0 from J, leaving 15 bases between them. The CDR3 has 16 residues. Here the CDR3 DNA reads TGTGCCAGCAACCTGCCCCGGGGGTCAACTAATGAAAAACTGTTTTTT. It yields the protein CASNLPRGSTNEKLFF.

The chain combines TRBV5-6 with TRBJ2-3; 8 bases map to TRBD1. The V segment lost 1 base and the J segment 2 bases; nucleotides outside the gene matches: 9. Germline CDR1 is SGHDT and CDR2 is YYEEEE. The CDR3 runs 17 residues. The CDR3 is CASSLRGQGAFTDTQYF. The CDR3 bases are TGTGCCAGCAGCTTGAGAGGACAGGGAGCCTTCACAGATACGCAGTATTTT.

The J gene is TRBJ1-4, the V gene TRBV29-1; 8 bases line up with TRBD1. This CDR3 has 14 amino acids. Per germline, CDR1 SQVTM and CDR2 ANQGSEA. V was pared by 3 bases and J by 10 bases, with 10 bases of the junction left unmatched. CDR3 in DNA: TGCAGCGTTGAGAGGCCGGGACAGGTACCAAAACTGTTTTTT. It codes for CSVERPGQVPKLFF.

Here the CDR3 DNA reads TGTGCCAGCAGTCGAGTGTACAATGAGCAGTTCTTC. It yields the protein CASSRVYNEQFF. The genes are TRBV27 and TRBJ2-1; D is undetermined. The CDR3 extends over 12 amino acids. The germline V and J ends were trimmed by 5 bases and 4 bases, with 6 bases remaining between them. Germline V gene sequence: CDR1 MNHEY, CDR2 SMNVEV (reference sequence).

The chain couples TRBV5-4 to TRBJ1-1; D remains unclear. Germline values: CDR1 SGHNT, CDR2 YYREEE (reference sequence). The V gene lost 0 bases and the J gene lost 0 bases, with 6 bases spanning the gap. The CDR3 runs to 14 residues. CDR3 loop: CASSLVAVNTEAFF. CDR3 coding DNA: TGTGCCAGCAGCTTGGTAGCGGTGAACACTGAAGCTTTCTTT.

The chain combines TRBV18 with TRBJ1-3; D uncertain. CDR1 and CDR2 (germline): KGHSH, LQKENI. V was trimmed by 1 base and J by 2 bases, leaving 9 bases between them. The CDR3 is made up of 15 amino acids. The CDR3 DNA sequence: TGTGCCAGCTCACCACGGGAAGCGGCTGGAAACACCATATATTTT. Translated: CASSPREAAGNTIYF.

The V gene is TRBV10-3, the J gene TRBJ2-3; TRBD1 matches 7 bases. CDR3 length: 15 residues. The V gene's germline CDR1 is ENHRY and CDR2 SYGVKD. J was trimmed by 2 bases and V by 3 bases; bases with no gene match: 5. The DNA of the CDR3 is TGTGCCATCAGTGATCCGGGGACAGACACAGATACGCAGTATTTT. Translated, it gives CAISDPGTDTDTQYF.

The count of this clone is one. The CDR3 region has the DNA TGTGCCAGCAGCTTGGCAGGGTCTCTAGGAGAAAAACTGTTTTTT. Encoded protein: CASSLAGSLGEKLFF. This sequence joins TRBV7-9 and TRBJ1-4; maybe TRBD1 (5 bases). Between the trimmed V and J ends, which lost 3 bases and 8 bases, there was a span of 16 bases. This CDR3 comprises 15 residues. Germline lookup yields CDR1 SEHNR and CDR2 FQNEAQ (reference sequence).

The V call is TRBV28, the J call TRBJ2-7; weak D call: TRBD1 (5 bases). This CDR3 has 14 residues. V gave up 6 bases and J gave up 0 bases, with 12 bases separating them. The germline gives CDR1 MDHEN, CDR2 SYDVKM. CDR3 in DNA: TGTGCCAGCAGCATCCAGGGCTTCTCCTACGAGCAGTACTTC. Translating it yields CASSIQGFSYEQYF. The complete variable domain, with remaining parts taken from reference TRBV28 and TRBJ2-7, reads DVKVTQSSRYLVKRTGEKVFLECVQDMDHENMFWYRQDPGLGLRLIYFSYDVKMKEKGDIPEGYSVSREKKERFSLILESASTNQTSMYLCASSIQGFSYEQYFGPGTRLTVT.

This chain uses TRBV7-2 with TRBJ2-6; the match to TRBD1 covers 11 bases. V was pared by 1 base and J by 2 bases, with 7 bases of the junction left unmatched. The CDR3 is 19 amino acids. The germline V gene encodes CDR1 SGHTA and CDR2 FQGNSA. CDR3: CASSLVGTGGGAGANVLTF. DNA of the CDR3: TGTGCCAGCAGCTTAGTCGGGACAGGGGGGGGAGCTGGGGCCAACGTCCTGACTTTC.

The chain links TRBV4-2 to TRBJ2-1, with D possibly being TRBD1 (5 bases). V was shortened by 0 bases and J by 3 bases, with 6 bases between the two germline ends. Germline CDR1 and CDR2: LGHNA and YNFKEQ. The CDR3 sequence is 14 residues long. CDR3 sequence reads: CASSQEDSYNEQFF. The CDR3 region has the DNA TGTGCCAGCAGCCAAGAAGACAGCTACAATGAGCAGTTCTTC.

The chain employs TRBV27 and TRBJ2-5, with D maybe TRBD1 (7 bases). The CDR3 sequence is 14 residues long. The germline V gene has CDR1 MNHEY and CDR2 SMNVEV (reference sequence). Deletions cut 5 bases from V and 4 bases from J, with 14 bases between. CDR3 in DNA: TGTGCCAGCAGTACGAGGCAGGGGGGAGAGACCCAGTACTTC. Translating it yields CASSTRQGGETQYF.

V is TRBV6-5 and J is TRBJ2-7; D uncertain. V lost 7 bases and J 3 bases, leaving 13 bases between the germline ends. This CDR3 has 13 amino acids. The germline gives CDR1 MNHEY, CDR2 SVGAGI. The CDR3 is CASNPRSHYEQYF. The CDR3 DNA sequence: TGTGCCAGCAACCCACGGAGCCACTACGAGCAGTACTTC.

The CDR3 DNA follows: TGTGCCAGCAGCTCGGGACCCACCGGGAGCACTGAAGCTTTCTTT. Translating it yields CASSSGPTGSTEAFF. This sequence joins TRBV7-6 and TRBJ1-1; D perhaps matches TRBD1 (5 bases). Looked up from germline, CDR1 is SGHVS and CDR2 is FNYEAQ. CDR3 length: 15 residues. V lost 4 bases and J 4 bases, leaving 16 bases between the germline ends.

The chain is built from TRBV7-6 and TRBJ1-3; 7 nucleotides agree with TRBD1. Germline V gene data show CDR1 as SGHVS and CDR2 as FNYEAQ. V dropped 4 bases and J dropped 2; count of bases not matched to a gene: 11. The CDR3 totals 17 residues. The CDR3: CASSSYLTGETGNTIYF. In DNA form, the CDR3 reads TGTGCCAGCAGCTCCTACTTAACAGGGGAAACTGGAAACACCATATATTTT.

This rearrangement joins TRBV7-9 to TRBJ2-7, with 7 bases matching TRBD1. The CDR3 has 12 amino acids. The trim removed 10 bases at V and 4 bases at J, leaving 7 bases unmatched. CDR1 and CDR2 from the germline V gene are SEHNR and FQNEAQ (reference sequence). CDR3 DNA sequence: TGTGCCACTTGGGACAGTCCATACGAGCAGTACTTC. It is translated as CATWDSPYEQYF.